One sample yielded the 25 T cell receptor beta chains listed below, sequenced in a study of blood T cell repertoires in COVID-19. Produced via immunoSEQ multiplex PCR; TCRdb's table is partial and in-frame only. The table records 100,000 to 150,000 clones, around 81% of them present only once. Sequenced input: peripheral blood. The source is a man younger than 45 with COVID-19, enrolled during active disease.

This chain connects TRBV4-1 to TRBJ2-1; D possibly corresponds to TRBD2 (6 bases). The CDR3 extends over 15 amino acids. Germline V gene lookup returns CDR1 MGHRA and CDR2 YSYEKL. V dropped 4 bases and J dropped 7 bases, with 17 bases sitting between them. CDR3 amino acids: CASSRGDGVGNEQFF. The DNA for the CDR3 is TGCGCCAGCAGCCGGGGGGACGGGGTGGGGAATGAGCAGTTCTTC.

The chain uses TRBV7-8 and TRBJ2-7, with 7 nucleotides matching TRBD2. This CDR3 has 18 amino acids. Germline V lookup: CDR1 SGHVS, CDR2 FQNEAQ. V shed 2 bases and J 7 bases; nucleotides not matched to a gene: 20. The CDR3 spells CASSLIAVAGVTTTEQYF. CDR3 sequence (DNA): TGTGCCAGCAGCTTAATTGCGGTGGCGGGGGTTACAACTACGGAGCAGTACTTC.

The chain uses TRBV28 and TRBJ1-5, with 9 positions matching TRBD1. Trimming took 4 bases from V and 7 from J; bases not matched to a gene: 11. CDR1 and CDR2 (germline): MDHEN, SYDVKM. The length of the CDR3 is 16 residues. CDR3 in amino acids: CASSSSTGGVGQPQHF. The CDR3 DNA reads TGTGCCAGCAGTTCCTCTACAGGGGGCGTAGGACAGCCCCAGCATTTT.

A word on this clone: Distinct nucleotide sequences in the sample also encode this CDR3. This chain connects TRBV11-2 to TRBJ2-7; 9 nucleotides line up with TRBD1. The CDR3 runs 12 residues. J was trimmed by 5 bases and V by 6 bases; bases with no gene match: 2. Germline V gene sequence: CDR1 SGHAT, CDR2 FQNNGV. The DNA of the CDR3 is TGTGCCAGCAGTAGGGACAGGGACGAGCAGTACTTC. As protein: CASSRDRDEQYF. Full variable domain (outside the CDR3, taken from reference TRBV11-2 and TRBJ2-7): EAGVAQSPRYKIIEKRQSVAFWCNPISGHATLYWYQQILGQGPKLLIQFQNNGVVDDSQLPKDRFSAERLKGVDSTLKIQPAKLEDSAVYLCASSRDRDEQYFGPGTRLTVT.

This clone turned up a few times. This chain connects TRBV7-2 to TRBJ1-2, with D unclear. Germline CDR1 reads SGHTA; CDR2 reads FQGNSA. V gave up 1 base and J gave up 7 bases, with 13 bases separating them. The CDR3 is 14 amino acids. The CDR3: CASSLEVSGSGYTF. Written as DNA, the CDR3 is TGTGCCAGCAGCTTAGAGGTGTCGGGTTCTGGCTACACCTTC.

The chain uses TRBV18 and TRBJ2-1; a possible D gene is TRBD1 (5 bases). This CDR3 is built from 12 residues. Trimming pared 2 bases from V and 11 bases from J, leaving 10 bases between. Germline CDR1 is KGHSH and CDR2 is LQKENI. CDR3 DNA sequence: TGTGCCAGCTCACCAGGGGCGCGTCAGCAGTTCTTC. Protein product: CASSPGARQQFF.

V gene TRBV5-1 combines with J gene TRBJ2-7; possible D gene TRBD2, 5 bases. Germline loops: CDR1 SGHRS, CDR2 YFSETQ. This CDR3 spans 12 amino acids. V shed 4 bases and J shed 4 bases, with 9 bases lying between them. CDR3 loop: CASSPDFYEQYF. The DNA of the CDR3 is TGCGCCAGCAGCCCGGACTTTTACGAGCAGTACTTC.

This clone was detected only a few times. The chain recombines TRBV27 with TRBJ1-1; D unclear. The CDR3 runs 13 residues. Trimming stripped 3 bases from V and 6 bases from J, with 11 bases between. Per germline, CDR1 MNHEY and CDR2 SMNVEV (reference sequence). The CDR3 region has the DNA TGTGCCAGCAGTTTCGGGAATTCGGCTGAAGCTTTCTTT. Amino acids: CASSFGNSAEAFF.

The CDR3 region is CASSYTEGITDTQYF. The CDR3 bases are TGTGCCAGCAGTTACACAGAGGGTATCACAGATACGCAGTATTTT. The chain links TRBV6-5 to TRBJ2-3; possibly TRBD2 for D (5 bases). The CDR3 is made up of 15 amino acids. Germline V lookup: CDR1 MNHEY, CDR2 SVGAGI. V shed 2 bases and J shed 2 bases, with 11 bases lying between them.

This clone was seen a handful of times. CDR3 bases: TGTGCCAGCAGCTCGGGACAGTCCTACGAGCAGTACTTC. Protein product: CASSSGQSYEQYF. V gene TRBV7-2 combines with J gene TRBJ2-7, with 7 bases aligning to TRBD1. V was clipped by 4 bases and J by 1 base; unmatched bases: 1. The V gene's germline CDR1 is SGHTA and CDR2 FQGNSA. This CDR3 region has 13 residues.

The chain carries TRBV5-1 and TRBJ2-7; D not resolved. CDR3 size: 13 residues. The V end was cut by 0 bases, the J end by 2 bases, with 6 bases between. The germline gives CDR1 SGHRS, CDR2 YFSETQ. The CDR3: CASSLEQTYEQYF. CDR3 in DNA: TGCGCCAGCAGCTTGGAACAGACCTACGAGCAGTACTTC. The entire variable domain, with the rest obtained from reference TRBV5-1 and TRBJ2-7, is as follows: KAGVTQTPRYLIKTRGQQVTLSCSPISGHRSVSWYQQTPGQGLQFLFEYFSETQRNKGNFPGRFSGRQFSNSRSEMNVSTLELGDSALYLCASSLEQTYEQYFGPGTRLTVT.

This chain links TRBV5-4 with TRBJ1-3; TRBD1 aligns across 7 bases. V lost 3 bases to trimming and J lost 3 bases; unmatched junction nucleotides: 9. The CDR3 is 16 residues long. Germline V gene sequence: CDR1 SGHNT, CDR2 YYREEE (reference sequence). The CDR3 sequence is CASSSETGWGGNTIYF. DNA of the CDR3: TGTGCCAGCAGCTCTGAGACAGGGTGGGGTGGAAACACCATATATTTT. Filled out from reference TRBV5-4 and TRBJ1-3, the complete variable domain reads ETGVTQSPTHLIKTRGQQVTLRCSSQSGHNTVSWYQQALGQGPQFIFQYYREEENGRGNFPPRFSGLQFPNYSSELNVNALELDDSALYLCASSSETGWGGNTIYFGEGSWLTVV.

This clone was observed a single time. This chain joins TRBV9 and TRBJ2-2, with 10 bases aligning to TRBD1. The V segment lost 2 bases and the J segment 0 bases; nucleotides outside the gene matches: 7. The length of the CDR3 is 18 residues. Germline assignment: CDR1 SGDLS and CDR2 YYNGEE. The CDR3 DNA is TGTGCCAGCAGCGTTCCGGGGACAGGGGTCGCGAACACCGGGGAGCTGTTTTTT. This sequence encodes CASSVPGTGVANTGELFF.

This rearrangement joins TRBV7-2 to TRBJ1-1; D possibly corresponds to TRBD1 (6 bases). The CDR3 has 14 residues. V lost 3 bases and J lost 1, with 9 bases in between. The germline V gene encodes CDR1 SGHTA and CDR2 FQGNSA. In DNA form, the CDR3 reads TGTGCCAGCAGCTTGGGACATCAGAACACTGAAGCTTTCTTT. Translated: CASSLGHQNTEAFF. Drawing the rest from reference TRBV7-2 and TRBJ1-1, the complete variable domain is GAGVSQSPSNKVTEKGKDVELRCDPISGHTALYWYRQSLGQGLEFLIYFQGNSAPDKSGLPSDRFSAERTGGSVSTLTIQRTQQEDSAVYLCASSLGHQNTEAFFGQGTRLTVV.

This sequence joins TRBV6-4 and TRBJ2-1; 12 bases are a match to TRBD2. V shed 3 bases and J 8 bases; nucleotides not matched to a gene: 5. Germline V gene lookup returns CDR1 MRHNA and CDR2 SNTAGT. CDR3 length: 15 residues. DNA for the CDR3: TGTGCCAGCAGTGAAAGACTAGCGGGGGCCGATGAGCAGTTCTTC. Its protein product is CASSERLAGADEQFF.

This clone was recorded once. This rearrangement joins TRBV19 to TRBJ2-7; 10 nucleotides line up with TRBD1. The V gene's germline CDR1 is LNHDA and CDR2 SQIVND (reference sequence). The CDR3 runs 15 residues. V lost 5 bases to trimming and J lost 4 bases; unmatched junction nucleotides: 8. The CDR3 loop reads CASSAGTGVWYEQYF. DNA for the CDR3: TGTGCCAGTAGTGCCGGGACAGGGGTTTGGTACGAGCAGTACTTC.

The CDR3 here is CATSLTGTGNSYEQYF. DNA for the CDR3: TGTGCCACCAGCCTTACCGGGACAGGAAACTCCTACGAGCAGTACTTC. The chain employs TRBV10-3 and TRBJ2-7, with TRBD1 matching over 8 bases. V shed 10 bases and J 0 bases; nucleotides not matched to a gene: 14. The CDR3 length is 16 residues. Germline V gene sequence: CDR1 ENHRY, CDR2 SYGVKD.

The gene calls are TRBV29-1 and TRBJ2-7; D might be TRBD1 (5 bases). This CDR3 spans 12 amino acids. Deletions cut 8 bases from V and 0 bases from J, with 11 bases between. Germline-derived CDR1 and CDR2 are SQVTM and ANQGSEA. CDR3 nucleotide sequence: TGCAGCACCAGGGTGGGCTCCTACGAGCAGTACTTC. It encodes CSTRVGSYEQYF.

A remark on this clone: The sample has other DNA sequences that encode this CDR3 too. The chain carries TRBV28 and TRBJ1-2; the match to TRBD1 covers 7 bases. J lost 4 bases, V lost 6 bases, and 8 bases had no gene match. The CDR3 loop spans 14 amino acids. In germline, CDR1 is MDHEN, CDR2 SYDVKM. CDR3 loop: CASSLRDSLYGYTF. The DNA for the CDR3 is TGTGCCAGCAGCCTTAGGGACAGTCTCTATGGCTACACCTTC.

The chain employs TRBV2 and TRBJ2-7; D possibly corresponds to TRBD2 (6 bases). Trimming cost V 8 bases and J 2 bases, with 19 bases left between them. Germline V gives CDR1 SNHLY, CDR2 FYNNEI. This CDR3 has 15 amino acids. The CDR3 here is CASRLGTGLTYEQYF. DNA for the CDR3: TGTGCCAGCCGCCTGGGGACGGGACTCACCTACGAGCAGTACTTC.

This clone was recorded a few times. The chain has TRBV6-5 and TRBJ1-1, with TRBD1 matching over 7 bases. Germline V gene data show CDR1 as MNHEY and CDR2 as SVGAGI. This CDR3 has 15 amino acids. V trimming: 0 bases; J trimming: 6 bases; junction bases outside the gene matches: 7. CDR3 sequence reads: CASSYSSEGAAEAFF. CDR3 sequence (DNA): TGTGCCAGCAGTTACTCGAGTGAGGGGGCTGCTGAAGCTTTCTTT.

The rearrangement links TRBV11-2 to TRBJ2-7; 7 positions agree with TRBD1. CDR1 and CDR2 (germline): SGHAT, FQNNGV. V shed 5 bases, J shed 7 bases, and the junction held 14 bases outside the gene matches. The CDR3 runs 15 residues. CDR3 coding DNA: TGTGCCAGCAGCGTGGAGCCAGGGGGTTGGCGGGAGCAGTACTTC. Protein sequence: CASSVEPGGWREQYF.

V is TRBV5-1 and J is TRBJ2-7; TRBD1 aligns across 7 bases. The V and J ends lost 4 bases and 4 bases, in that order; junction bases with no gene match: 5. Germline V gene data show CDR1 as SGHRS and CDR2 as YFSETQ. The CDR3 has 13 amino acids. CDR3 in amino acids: CASSTDRTYEQYF. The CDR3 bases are TGCGCCAGCAGCACGGACAGGACGTACGAGCAGTACTTC.

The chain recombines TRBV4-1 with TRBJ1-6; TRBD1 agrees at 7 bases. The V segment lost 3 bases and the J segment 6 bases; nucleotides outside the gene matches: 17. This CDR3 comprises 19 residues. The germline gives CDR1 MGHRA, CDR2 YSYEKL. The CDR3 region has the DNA TGCGCCAGCAGCCACGCCCCCGCGACAGGGAGTTACTTTAATTCACCCCTCCACTTT. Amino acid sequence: CASSHAPATGSYFNSPLHF.

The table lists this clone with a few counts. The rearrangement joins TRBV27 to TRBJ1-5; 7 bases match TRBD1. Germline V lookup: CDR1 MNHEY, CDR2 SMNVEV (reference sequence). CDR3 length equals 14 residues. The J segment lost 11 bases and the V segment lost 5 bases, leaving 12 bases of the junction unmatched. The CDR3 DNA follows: TGTGCCAGCAGTCCCACAGGGGCCCGTTTCGCCCAGCATTTT. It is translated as CASSPTGARFAQHF.